Sequencing of this T cell receptor (beta chain) was carried out in a study of blood T cell repertoires in COVID-19. The germline V and J ends were trimmed by 3 bases and 2 bases, with 11 bases remaining between them. Germline values: CDR1 SNHLY, CDR2 FYNNEI. The CDR3 covers 14 residues. Clones were read by immunoSEQ multiplex PCR, and TCRdb kept only the in-frame ones, dropping some. Of 150,000 to 200,000 clones listed, about three quarters are singletons. The chain combines TRBV2 with TRBJ2-7, with a weak D call TRBD2 (5 bases). The TCR comes from an elderly woman with COVID-19, enrolled during active disease. Sequenced material: peripheral blood. The CDR3: CASSERLTPYEQYF. CDR3 DNA sequence: TGTGCCAGCAGTGAGAGACTAACCCCCTACGAGCAGTACTTC. Looking up the rest from reference TRBV2 and TRBJ2-7 gives the full variable domain: EPEVTQTPSHQVTQMGQEVILRCVPISNHLYFYWYRQILGQKVEFLVSFYNNEISEKSEIFDDQFSVERPDGSNFTLKIRSTKLEDSAMYFCASSERLTPYEQYFGPGTRLTVT.